This T cell receptor beta chain was retrieved from a study of tumor-infiltrating lymphocytes in primary liver carcinoma. Study information: Patients were both men and women, whose ages ran from 30 to 69 years. General study results and limits: Whereas tumor region pairs overlapped more, tumor-adjacent and tumor-blood pairs overlapped less.

Total RNA (around 0.45 ug) served as template for TCR beta cDNA synthesis primed by a constant-region primer. TCR beta libraries came from three nested multiplex PCR rounds using slightly modified ARM-PCR. The first two PCR rounds used TRBV1-TRBV30 primers with a Cbeta primer, 9 to 11 cycles each. MiXCR was run by TCRdb on the multiplex PCR reads, yielding one entry per CDR3 protein. The profile shows around 99,000 distinct CDR3 sequences, 65% to 70% of them singletons. This clonotype was counted a single time. Antigen specificity is unknown. Germline and junction disagree at one end, which may indicate a read error. The roughly 19-33 mg bulk tissue piece was not sorted before simultaneous RNA and DNA extraction. The patients presented with primary liver carcinoma, which was managed through surgical resection. The length of the CDR3 is 14 residues. Germline CDR1 is SGHTA and CDR2 is FQGTGA.

The chain employs TRBV7-3 and TRBJ2-2, with D hard to call. The sequenced sample consisted of tumor-adjacent normal liver tissue. This TCR came from a middle-aged man with primary liver carcinoma and hepatitis B virus infection. For the CDR3, the DNA is TGTACCAGCAGCACGGACGGTTACACCGGGGAGCTGTTTTTT. Encoded protein: CTSSTDGYTGELFF. The complete variable domain, with remaining parts taken from reference TRBV7-3 and TRBJ2-2, reads GAGVSQTPSNKVTEKGKYVELRCDPISGHTALYWYRQSLGQGPEFLIYFQGTGAADDSGLPNDRFFAVRPEGSVSTLKIQRTERGDSAVYLCTSSTDGYTGELFFGEGSRLTVL.